This TCR beta chain emerged from a study of CD8+CD57+ T cells in acquired aplastic anemia. The wider study: Recorded DNA amounts for sorted CD4+ and CD8+ cells had an average of approximately 3 ug. Study outcomes and limitations: Patient and control CD8+ Simpson's diversity was not significantly different.

The table lists this clonotype with many counts. Its antigen is still unknown. Looked up from germline, CDR1 is SGHRS and CDR2 is YFSETQ. Trimming left V 5 bases short and J 5 bases short, with 14 bases between. The CDR3 length is 13 residues. The study profiled TCR beta VDJ and CDR3 using genomic DNA as template. One entry per CDR3 protein results from TCRdb running MiXCR on the reads. This repertoire shows roughly 280,000 distinct CDR3 sequences, roughly 61% found once; its top ten account for around 1.3%. Patients selected for sequencing had displayed CD8+CD57+ cell expansion by flow cytometry. What was sequenced was sorted CD4+, CD8+, or CD8+CD57+ T cells (not recorded which) from PBMCs. This TCR came from a human donor with aplastic anemia. V is TRBV5-1 and J is TRBJ2-7; a possible D gene is TRBD1 (5 bases). The CDR3 sequence: CASSLAGLDEQYF. The CDR3 DNA follows: TGCGCCAGCAGTCTTGCAGGGCTCGACGAGCAGTACTTC.